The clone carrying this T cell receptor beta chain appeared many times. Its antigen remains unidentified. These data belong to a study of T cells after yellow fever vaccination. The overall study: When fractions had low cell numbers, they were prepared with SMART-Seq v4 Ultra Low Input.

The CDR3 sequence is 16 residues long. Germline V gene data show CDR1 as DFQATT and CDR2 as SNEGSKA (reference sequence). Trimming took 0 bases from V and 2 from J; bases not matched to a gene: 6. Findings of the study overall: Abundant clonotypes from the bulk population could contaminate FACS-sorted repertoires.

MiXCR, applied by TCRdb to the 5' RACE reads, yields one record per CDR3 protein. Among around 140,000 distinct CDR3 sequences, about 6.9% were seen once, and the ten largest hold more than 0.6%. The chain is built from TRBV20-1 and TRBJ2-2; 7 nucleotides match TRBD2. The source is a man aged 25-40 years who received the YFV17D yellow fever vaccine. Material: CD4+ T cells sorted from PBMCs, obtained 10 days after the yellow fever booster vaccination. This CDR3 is CSARDLQRGNTGELFF. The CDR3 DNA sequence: TGCAGTGCTAGAGATCTCCAGCGGGGTAACACCGGGGAGCTGTTTTTT.